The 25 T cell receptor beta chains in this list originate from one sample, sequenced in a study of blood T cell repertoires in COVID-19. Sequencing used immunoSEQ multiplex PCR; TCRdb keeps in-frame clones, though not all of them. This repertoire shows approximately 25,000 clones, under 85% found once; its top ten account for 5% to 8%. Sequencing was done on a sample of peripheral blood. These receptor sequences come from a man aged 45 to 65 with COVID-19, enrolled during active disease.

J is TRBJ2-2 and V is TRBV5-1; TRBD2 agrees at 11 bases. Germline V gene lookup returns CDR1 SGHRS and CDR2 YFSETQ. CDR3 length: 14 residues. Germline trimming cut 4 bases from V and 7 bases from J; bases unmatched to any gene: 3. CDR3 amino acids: CASSPGLAGGELFF. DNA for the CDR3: TGCGCCAGCAGCCCTGGACTAGCGGGCGGGGAGCTGTTTTTT.

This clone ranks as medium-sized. CDR3 sequence: CASSLGEGTSYEQYF. The CDR3 DNA reads TGTGCCAGCAGCTTAGGAGAGGGAACGTCCTACGAGCAGTACTTC. The chain couples TRBV7-9 to TRBJ2-7; a weak D match, TRBD2 (5 bases). With 1 base removed from V and 1 base from J, the gap between germline ends came to 11 bases. Germline CDR1 is SEHNR and CDR2 is FQNEAQ (reference sequence). CDR3 length: 15 amino acids.

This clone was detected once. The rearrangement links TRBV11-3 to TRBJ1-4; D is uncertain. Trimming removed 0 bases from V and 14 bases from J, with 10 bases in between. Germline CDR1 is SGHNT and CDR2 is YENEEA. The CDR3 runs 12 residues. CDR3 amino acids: CASSLEGLRLFF. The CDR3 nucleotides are TGTGCCAGCAGCTTAGAGGGCCTCAGGCTGTTTTTT.

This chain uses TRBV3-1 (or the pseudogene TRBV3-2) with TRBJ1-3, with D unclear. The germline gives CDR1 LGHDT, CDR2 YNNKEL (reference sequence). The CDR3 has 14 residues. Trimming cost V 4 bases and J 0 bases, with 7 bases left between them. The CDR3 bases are TGTGCCAGCAGCCCAGTCCACTCTGGAAACACCATATATTTT. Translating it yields CASSPVHSGNTIYF.

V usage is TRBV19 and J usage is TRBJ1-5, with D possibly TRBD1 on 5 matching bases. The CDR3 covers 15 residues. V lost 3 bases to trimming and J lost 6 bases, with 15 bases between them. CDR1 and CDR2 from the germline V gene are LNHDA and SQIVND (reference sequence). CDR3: CASSISAGWFQPQHF. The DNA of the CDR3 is TGTGCCAGTAGTATTTCGGCAGGGTGGTTTCAGCCCCAGCATTTT. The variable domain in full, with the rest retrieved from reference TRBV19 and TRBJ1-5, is DGGITQSPKYLFRKEGQNVTLSCEQNLNHDAMYWYRQDPGQGLRLIYYSQIVNDFQKGDIAEGYSVSREKKESFPLTVTSAQKNPTAFYLCASSISAGWFQPQHFGDGTRLSIL.

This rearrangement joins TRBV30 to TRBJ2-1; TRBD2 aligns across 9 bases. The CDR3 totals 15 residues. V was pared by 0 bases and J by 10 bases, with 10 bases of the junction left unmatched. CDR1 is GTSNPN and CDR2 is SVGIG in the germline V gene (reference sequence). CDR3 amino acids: CAWSVRLGLAREQFF. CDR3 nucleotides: TGTGCCTGGAGTGTACGTCTCGGACTAGCGCGCGAGCAGTTCTTC.

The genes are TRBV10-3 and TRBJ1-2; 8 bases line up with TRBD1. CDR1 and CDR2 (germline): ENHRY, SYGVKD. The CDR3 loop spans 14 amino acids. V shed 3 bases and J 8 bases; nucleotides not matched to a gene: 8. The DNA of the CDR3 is TGTGCCATCAGTGATGGACAGGGCGTTTGGGGCTACACCTTC. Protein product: CAISDGQGVWGYTF.

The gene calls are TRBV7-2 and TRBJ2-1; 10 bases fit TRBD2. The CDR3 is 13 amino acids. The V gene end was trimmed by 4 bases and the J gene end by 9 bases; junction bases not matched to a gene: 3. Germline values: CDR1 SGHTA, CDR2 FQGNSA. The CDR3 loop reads CASSSGLAREQFF. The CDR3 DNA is TGTGCCAGCAGCTCGGGACTAGCGCGTGAGCAGTTCTTC.

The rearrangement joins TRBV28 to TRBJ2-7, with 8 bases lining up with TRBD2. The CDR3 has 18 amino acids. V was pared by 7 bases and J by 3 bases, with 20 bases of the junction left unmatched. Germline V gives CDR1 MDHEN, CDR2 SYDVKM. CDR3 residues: CASIPGRLAGPGIYEQYF. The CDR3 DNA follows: TGTGCCAGCATCCCGGGGAGGCTAGCGGGCCCCGGGATCTACGAGCAGTACTTC. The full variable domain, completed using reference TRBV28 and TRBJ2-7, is DVKVTQSSRYLVKRTGEKVFLECVQDMDHENMFWYRQDPGLGLRLIYFSYDVKMKEKGDIPEGYSVSREKKERFSLILESASTNQTSMYLCASIPGRLAGPGIYEQYFGPGTRLTVT.

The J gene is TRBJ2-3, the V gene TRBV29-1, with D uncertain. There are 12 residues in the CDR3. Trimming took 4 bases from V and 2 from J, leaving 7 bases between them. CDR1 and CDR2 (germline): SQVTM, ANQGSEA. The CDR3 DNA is TGCAGCGTTGGAGGAGACACAGATACGCAGTATTTT. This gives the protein CSVGGDTDTQYF.

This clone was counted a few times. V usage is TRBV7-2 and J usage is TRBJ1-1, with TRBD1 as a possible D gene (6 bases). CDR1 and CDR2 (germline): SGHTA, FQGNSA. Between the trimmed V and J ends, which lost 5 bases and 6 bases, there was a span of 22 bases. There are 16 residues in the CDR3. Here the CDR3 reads CASSPTTGRRKAEAFF. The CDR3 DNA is TGTGCCAGCAGCCCAACAACAGGGAGACGGAAGGCTGAAGCTTTCTTT.

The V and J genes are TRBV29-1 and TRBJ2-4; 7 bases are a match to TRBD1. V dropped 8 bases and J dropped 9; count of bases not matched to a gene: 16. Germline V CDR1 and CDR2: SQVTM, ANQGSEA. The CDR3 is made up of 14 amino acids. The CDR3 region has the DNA TGCAGCACCCAGACAGGGCGAGGAGAAGGCATTCAGTACTTC. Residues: CSTQTGRGEGIQYF. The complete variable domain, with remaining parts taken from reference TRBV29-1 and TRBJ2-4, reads SAVISQKPSRDICQRGTSLTIQCQVDSQVTMMFWYRQQPGQSLTLIATANQGSEATYESGFVIDKFPISRPNLTFSTLTVSNMSPEDSSIYLCSTQTGRGEGIQYFGAGTRLSVL.

CDR3: CASSFRDNQPQHF. CDR3 sequence (DNA): TGTGCCAGCAGTTTCAGGGATAATCAGCCCCAGCATTTT. The chain has TRBV6-5 and TRBJ1-5; a weak D match, TRBD1 (5 bases). The CDR3 totals 13 residues. Germline V gene data show CDR1 as MNHEY and CDR2 as SVGAGI. V was cut by 4 bases and J by 4 bases, with 8 bases left in between.

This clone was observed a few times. CDR3 sequence (DNA): TGTGCCAGTAGTATAAGACAGGGTGATGAAAAACTGTTTTTT. Residues: CASSIRQGDEKLFF. The chain joins TRBV19 to TRBJ1-4; 7 bases line up with TRBD1. Germline CDR1 LNHDA, CDR2 SQIVND (reference sequence). The V gene end was trimmed by 2 bases and the J gene end by 6 bases; junction bases not matched to a gene: 3. This CDR3 spans 14 amino acids.

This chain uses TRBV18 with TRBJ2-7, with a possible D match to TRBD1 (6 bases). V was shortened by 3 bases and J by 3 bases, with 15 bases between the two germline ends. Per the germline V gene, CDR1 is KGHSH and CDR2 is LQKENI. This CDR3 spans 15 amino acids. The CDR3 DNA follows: TGTGCCAGCTCACCTACCGGGACACGGGGCTACGAGCAGTACTTC. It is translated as CASSPTGTRGYEQYF.

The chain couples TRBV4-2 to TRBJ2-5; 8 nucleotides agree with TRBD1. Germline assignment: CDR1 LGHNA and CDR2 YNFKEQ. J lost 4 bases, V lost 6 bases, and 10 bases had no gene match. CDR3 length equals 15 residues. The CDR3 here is CASSSGQVILETQYF. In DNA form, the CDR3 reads TGTGCCAGCAGTTCGGGACAGGTTATTCTAGAGACCCAGTACTTC.

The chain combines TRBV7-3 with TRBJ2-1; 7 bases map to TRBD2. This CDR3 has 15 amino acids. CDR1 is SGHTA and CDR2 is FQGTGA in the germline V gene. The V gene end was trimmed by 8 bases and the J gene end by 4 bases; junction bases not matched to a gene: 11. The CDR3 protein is CASSQPGGLYNEQFF. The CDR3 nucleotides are TGTGCCAGCTCCCAACCGGGAGGTTTGTACAATGAGCAGTTCTTC.

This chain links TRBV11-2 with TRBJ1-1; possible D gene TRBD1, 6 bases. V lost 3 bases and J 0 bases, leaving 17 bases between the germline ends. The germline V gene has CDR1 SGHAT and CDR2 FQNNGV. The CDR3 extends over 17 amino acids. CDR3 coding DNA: TGTGCCAGCAGCTTGATGAACAGGGTGACCATGAACACTGAAGCTTTCTTT. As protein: CASSLMNRVTMNTEAFF.

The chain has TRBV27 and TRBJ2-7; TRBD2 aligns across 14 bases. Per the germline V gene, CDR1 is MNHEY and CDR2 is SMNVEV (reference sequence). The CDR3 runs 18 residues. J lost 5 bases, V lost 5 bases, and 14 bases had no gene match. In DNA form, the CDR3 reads TGTGCCAGCAGTCGCTTCTACGGGACTAGCGGGAGAGGCAACGAGCAGTACTTC. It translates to CASSRFYGTSGRGNEQYF.

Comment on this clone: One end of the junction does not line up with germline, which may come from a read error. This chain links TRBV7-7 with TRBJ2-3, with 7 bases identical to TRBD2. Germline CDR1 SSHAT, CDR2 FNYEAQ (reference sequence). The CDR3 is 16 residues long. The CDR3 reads CASSLGPSGSTDTQYF. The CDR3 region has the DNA TGTGCTAGCAGCTTAGGTCCTAGCGGATCCACAGATACGCAGTATTTT.

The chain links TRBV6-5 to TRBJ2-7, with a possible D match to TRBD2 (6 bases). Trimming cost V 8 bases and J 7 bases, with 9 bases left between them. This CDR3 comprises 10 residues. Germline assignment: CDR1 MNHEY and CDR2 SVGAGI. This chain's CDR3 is CASGRREQYF. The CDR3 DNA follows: TGTGCCAGCGGGAGGCGGGAGCAGTACTTC.

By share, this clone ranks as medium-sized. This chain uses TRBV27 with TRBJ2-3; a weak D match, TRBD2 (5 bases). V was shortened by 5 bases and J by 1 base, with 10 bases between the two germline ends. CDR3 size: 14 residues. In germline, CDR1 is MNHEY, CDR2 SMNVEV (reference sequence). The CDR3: CASSTSAGTDTQYF. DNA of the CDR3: TGTGCCAGCAGTACTAGTGCTGGCACAGATACGCAGTATTTT.

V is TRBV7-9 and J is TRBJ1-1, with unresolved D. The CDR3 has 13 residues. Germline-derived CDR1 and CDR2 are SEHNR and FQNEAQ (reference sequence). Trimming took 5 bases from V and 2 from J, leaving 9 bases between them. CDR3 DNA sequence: TGTGCCAGCAGCAAGGAGACCAACACTGAAGCTTTCTTT. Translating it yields CASSKETNTEAFF.

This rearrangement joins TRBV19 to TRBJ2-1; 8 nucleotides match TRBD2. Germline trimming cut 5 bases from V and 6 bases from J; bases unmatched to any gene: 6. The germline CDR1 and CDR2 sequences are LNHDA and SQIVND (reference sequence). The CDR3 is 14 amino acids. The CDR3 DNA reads TGTGCCAGTAGTTCGCGGGAGGAACTCAATGAGCAGTTCTTC. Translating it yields CASSSREELNEQFF.

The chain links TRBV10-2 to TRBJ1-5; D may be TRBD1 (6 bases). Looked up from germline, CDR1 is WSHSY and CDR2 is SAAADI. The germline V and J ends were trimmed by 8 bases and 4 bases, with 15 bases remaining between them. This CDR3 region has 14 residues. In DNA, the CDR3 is TGCGCCAGCGGCGACGGGACATGGAATCAGCCCCAGCATTTT. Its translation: CASGDGTWNQPQHF.